This T cell receptor beta chain was observed in a study of Ad26.COV2.S vaccination and SARS-CoV-2 variants. Study-level points and caveats: Possible underestimation of total T cell responses by the TCR breadth and depth analyses was noted.

Note on this clone: Antigen: not known.

Germline CDR1 WSHSY, CDR2 SAAADI. J gave up 2 bases and V 3 bases, and 11 bases lay outside the gene matches. The CDR3 contains 18 residues. This table comes from immunoSEQ multiplex PCR, and its TCRdb copy is limited to in-frame clones, with some not included. The table records under 150,000 clones, more than 80% of them present only once. The sequence was obtained from a human donor who had recovered from COVID-19. Sequences were derived from peripheral blood, sampled after recovery from COVID-19. V and J are TRBV10-2 and TRBJ2-5, with 11 nucleotides matching TRBD1. The CDR3 DNA is TGCGCCAGCAGTGATGGACAGGGGGCCTTCGTTAGTCAAGAGACCCAGTACTTC. It yields the protein CASSDGQGAFVSQETQYF.